These 19 T cell receptor beta chains were sequenced from one sample in a study of radiation and T cells in renal cell carcinoma. The data were produced by immunoSEQ multiplex PCR, yet TCRdb's version contains in-frame clones alone and is incomplete. The sample carries just over 150,000 clones, roughly 87% recorded once. Time point denoted: blood 2 weeks post-SBRT. Treatment described: 15 Gy SBRT to primary tumor, nephrectomy 4 weeks later. The starting material was blood, obtained from a patient whose treatment included radiotherapy and nephrectomy. These receptors were taken from a woman in her fifties or sixties with renal cell carcinoma.

This clone was seen just once. The V call is TRBV6-5, the J call TRBJ2-3; unclear D gene. V was clipped by 0 bases and J by 2 bases, with 12 bases between them. Germline CDR1 MNHEY, CDR2 SVGAGI. CDR3 size: 16 residues. The CDR3: CASSYSNWYNTDTQYF. The CDR3 nucleotides are TGTGCCAGCAGTTACTCGAATTGGTATAACACAGATACGCAGTATTTT.

The rearrangement joins TRBV10-3 to TRBJ2-1; 7 nucleotides line up with TRBD2. In germline, CDR1 is ENHRY, CDR2 SYGVKD. The CDR3 is 15 amino acids. Germline trimming cut 3 bases from V and 4 bases from J; bases unmatched to any gene: 6. CDR3 nucleotide sequence: TGTGCCATCAGTGATGAGGGACTACCGTACAATGAGCAGTTCTTC. Its translation is CAISDEGLPYNEQFF.

The chain is built from TRBV6-6 and TRBJ1-6; 9 bases are shared with TRBD1. Trimming cost V 8 bases and J 7 bases; bases outside gene matches: 9. CDR3 length: 15 amino acids. Germline-derived CDR1 and CDR2 are MNHNY and SVGAGI (reference sequence). The CDR3 sequence is CASFRDRAPNSPLHF. The CDR3 region has the DNA TGTGCCAGCTTCCGGGACAGGGCTCCAAATTCACCCCTCCACTTT.

This chain uses TRBV2 with TRBJ1-5; 8 positions agree with TRBD1. V trimming: 2 bases; J trimming: 3 bases; junction bases outside the gene matches: 6. In germline, CDR1 is SNHLY, CDR2 FYNNEI. CDR3 size: 16 residues. CDR3 sequence reads: CASSERGQGSNQPQHF. CDR3 DNA sequence: TGTGCCAGCAGTGAACGTGGACAGGGATCCAATCAGCCCCAGCATTTT. The full variable domain, in which reference TRBV2 and TRBJ1-5 provide the parts outside the CDR3, is EPEVTQTPSHQVTQMGQEVILRCVPISNHLYFYWYRQILGQKVEFLVSFYNNEISEKSEIFDDQFSVERPDGSNFTLKIRSTKLEDSAMYFCASSERGQGSNQPQHFGDGTRLSIL.

In regard to this clone: One end of the junction is discordant with germline, which a read error may explain. The chain is built from TRBV20-1 and TRBJ1-5; a possible D gene is TRBD1 (6 bases). CDR1 and CDR2 (germline): DFQATT, SNEGSKA (reference sequence). The CDR3 extends over 9 amino acids. The CDR3 DNA reads as TGCAGTCCTAGGGGGGTACAGCATTTT. Translation gives CSPRGVQHF.

In this sample, this clone turned up a few times. This specimen includes other DNA sequences encoding the same CDR3. The CDR3 nucleotides read TGTGCCAGCAGCTTGGGACTAGCGGAAGATACGCAGTATTTT. It is translated as CASSLGLAEDTQYF. The gene calls are TRBV5-4 and TRBJ2-3; 9 positions match TRBD2. Trimming at V came to 0 bases and at J to 5 bases, leaving 1 base not matched to a gene. The CDR3 runs 14 residues. Per germline, CDR1 SGHNT and CDR2 YYREEE (reference sequence).

This chain uses TRBV6-5 with TRBJ1-4; D is possibly TRBD1 (6 bases). Trimming pared 6 bases from V and 8 bases from J, leaving 16 bases between. The CDR3 has 14 amino acids. Germline V gene data show CDR1 as MNHEY and CDR2 as SVGAGI. CDR3 DNA sequence: TGTGCCAGCAGACCCAGGGGCGACAGAGAAAAACTGTTTTTT. This gives the protein CASRPRGDREKLFF.

This clone was recorded only once. V is TRBV18 and J is TRBJ2-7; 7 nucleotides match TRBD1. J lost 3 bases, V lost 4 bases, and 6 bases had no gene match. The CDR3 loop spans 14 amino acids. CDR1 and CDR2 from the germline V gene are KGHSH and LQKENI. The CDR3 loop is CASSRTGGYYEQYF. DNA of the CDR3: TGTGCCAGCTCACGGACAGGCGGATACTACGAGCAGTACTTC.

This sequence joins TRBV10-3 and TRBJ1-4; no reliable D call. This CDR3 has 13 amino acids. Germline loops: CDR1 ENHRY, CDR2 SYGVKD. V lost 0 bases and J 7 bases, leaving 6 bases between the germline ends. The DNA of the CDR3 is TGTGCCATCAGTGAGTCTCCAGGTGAAAAACTGTTTTTT. It specifies CAISESPGEKLFF.

The chain is built from TRBV12-2 and TRBJ1-6; the table assigns TRBD1, which was not confirmed against the DNA. TRBV12-2 is a pseudogene. CDR3 length: 14 amino acids. CDR3 in amino acids: CASRPRDRYSPLHF. For the CDR3, the DNA is TGTGCAAGTCGCCCCCGGGACAGGTATTCACCCCTCCACTTT.

This chain connects TRBV6-5 to TRBJ1-5; D unresolved. V shed 6 bases and J shed 0 bases, with 12 bases lying between them. In germline, CDR1 is MNHEY, CDR2 SVGAGI. The CDR3 is made up of 15 amino acids. CDR3 sequence: CASRPGGYSNQPQHF. Written as DNA, the CDR3 is TGTGCCAGCAGGCCTGGTGGGTATAGCAATCAGCCCCAGCATTTT.

This chain links TRBV10-2 with TRBJ1-6, with D uncertain. This CDR3 contains 15 residues. Trimming took 6 bases from V and 7 from J, leaving 16 bases between them. Per the germline V gene, CDR1 is WSHSY and CDR2 is SAAADI. This CDR3 reads CASSDRVDPNSPLHF. The CDR3 region has the DNA TGCGCCAGCAGCGACCGAGTGGACCCCAATTCACCCCTCCACTTT.

The chain links TRBV5-4 to TRBJ2-7, with a weak D call TRBD1 (5 bases). The length of the CDR3 is 15 residues. V was shortened by 5 bases and J by 3 bases, with 18 bases between the two germline ends. Germline CDR1 SGHNT, CDR2 YYREEE (reference sequence). The CDR3 DNA follows: TGTGCCAGCAGTCTCGGTGTCAGGGCCGGCTACGAGCAGTACTTC. It yields the protein CASSLGVRAGYEQYF. Using reference TRBV5-4 and TRBJ2-7 for the parts outside the CDR3, the full variable domain is ETGVTQSPTHLIKTRGQQVTLRCSSQSGHNTVSWYQQALGQGPQFIFQYYREEENGRGNFPPRFSGLQFPNYSSELNVNALELDDSALYLCASSLGVRAGYEQYFGPGTRLTVT.

This rearrangement joins TRBV19 to TRBJ1-1; 7 positions match TRBD1. This CDR3 is built from 17 residues. Looked up from germline, CDR1 is LNHDA and CDR2 is SQIVND (reference sequence). Trimming cost V 0 bases and J 4 bases; bases outside gene matches: 11. The CDR3, as DNA: TGTGCCAGTAGTATAGATCTATTGGAGGGGGCGGTCACTGAAGCTTTCTTT. This gives the protein CASSIDLLEGAVTEAFF.

The sample holds one count of this clone. This chain joins TRBV13 and TRBJ2-5, with 7 bases that match TRBD2. J lost 7 bases, V lost 3 bases, and 11 bases had no gene match. The CDR3 consists of 15 residues. Looked up from germline, CDR1 is PRHDT and CDR2 is FYEKMQ (reference sequence). This CDR3 is CASSLRSGARGTQYF. The DNA for the CDR3 is TGTGCCAGCAGCTTGCGGAGCGGGGCCCGGGGGACCCAGTACTTC.

V and J are TRBV5-5 and TRBJ1-1, with a weak D call TRBD1 (5 bases). The germline gives CDR1 SGHKS, CDR2 YYEKEE (reference sequence). The CDR3 is made up of 14 amino acids. Between the trimmed V and J ends, which lost 4 bases and 1 base, there was a span of 11 bases. In DNA, the CDR3 is TGTGCCAGCAGCCAAGCGAGGGGGAACACTGAAGCTTTCTTT. It encodes CASSQARGNTEAFF.

The CDR3 region is CASSPDQTGKTEAFF. CDR3 nucleotide sequence: TGTGCCAGCTCACCCGACCAGACAGGGAAAACTGAAGCTTTCTTT. This rearrangement joins TRBV18 to TRBJ1-1; 7 bases line up with TRBD1. V lost 3 bases and J lost 5; bases outside the gene matches: 9. The length of the CDR3 is 15 residues. Germline V lookup: CDR1 KGHSH, CDR2 LQKENI.

The chain uses TRBV12-5 and TRBJ1-3; no clear D gene. Germline CDR1 and CDR2: LGHNT and FRNRAP. With 2 bases removed from V and 0 bases from J, the gap between germline ends came to 17 bases. The CDR3 is made up of 18 amino acids. CDR3 sequence: CASGLLLRPLDSGNTIYF. CDR3 nucleotides: TGTGCTAGTGGTTTGCTCCTCAGACCATTAGACTCTGGAAACACCATATATTTT.

The chain uses TRBV9 and TRBJ2-5; D could derive from TRBD1 or TRBD2 (6 bases each). CDR1 is SGDLS, CDR2 YYNGEE, per germline. This CDR3 is 15 amino acids long. V gave up 1 base and J gave up 4 bases, with 14 bases separating them. CDR3 amino acids: CASSVLGGPRETQYF. Written as DNA, the CDR3 is TGTGCCAGCAGCGTACTAGGGGGGCCTCGAGAGACCCAGTACTTC.